The entry below gives a single T cell receptor (beta chain) sequence along with its context. The clone's antigen remains unknown. Qualities for individual bases were not recorded, and no much larger clone is one base off. Reading the label with the study, this specimen's time point is: about 28 days (+/-7) after the second vaccine dose. AZD1222 recipients with second doses at about 4 weeks or about 12 weeks were pooled, because spike-specific TCR depth and breadth did not differ between schedules. Vaccinee samples were obtained from the UK trials COV001 and COV002, which included a single-blind randomized controlled phase 2/3 trial of AZD1222 (ChAdOx1 nCoV-19) in healthy adults. For TCRbeta chain sequencing, PBMC samples were collected from trial participants at day 0 and at day 28 after the second dose. The CDR1 and CDR2 encoded by the germline V gene are SGHNT and YENEEA. V is reduced by 3 bases and J by 6 bases, leaving a spacing of 7 bases between them. From its cysteine to its phenylalanine, the CDR3 spans 12 amino acids. The retained sequence is limited to the CDR3, 36 bases, with the frame set at the first base.

This sample is part of a study of T cell responses to AZD1222 COVID-19 vaccine (dated by TCRdb to about 2021). About the full investigation: TCR sequencing covered 230 to 250 trial participants: 200 to 220 given two doses of AZD1222 and approximately 26 given two doses of MenACWY control vaccine. Trial participants were enrolled by age into 18-55, 56-69 and 70-plus year subgroups, with roughly 160, 29 and 62 TCR-sequenced participants respectively.

The CDR3 regions of human TCRbeta chains were analyzed by immunosequencing. For the original study's pipeline: TCRs in the repertoires were matched against a reference library of SARS-CoV-2-specific TCRs that had been generated with the MIRA antigen-specificity platform. Breadth meant the fraction of unique TCRs that were SARS-CoV-2-associated, whereas depth meant the fraction of total T cells that were SARS-CoV-2-associated. Using the MIRA data, every spike-specific TCR was mapped to the spike region that the TCR reacted to and assigned to either a CD4 or a CD8 class. Log10-transformed breadth and depth values were compared by one-way ANOVA with Sidak's multiple comparisons tests. As stored in TCRdb, this immuneACCESS dataset retains in-frame rearrangements with V and J assigned. A fraction of the clones does not appear; measured against another copy, unresolved V genes explain less than half of the discrepancy, and the remainder lacks a known reason. V and J calls and clone size are as listed in that table; D and trimming were resolved from the DNA. This sample comprises about 83,000 clones, roughly 90% of them detected only once. Clones ranked in the top ten supply approximately 30% of the sample.

What the work shows at the level of the full study, not this receptor alone: Because no day 14 peak-response samples were available, repertoires were characterized only after the peak T cell response. Participants were mostly white British and included more females than males, and it was suggested by the authors that clonal diversity may have been underestimated. A significant rise in spike-specific TCR breadth and depth was observed after two AZD1222 doses relative to day 0 and relative to MenACWY recipients. The vaccine-associated CD4 TCRs covered the entire spike protein, and the dominant responses fell in regions 160-218 and 743-854. Conclusions about previously exposed vaccinees were limited because only six or seven AZD1222 recipients were SARS-CoV-2 seropositive at baseline. The 56-69-year group was small, and its depth increase did not reach significance, likely because of low power. Reportedly, almost half of the unique spike-specific TCRs recognized epitopes lying outside the regions that are mutated in the B.1.351 and B.1.1.7 variants.

Rearrangement joined TRBV11-3 to TRBJ2-3; the D gene remains uncertain. The sequencing used peripheral blood, collected 28 days after the second AZD1222 dose. The clonotype originates from an adult who received the AZD1222 COVID-19 vaccine. Read as DNA, the sequence is TGTGCCAGCAGCTTGTCCGGGGATACGCAGTATTTT. It specifies CASSLSGDTQYF. Where the CDR3 stops, the reference TRBV11-3 and TRBJ2-3 genes take over; the full variable domain is EAGVVQSPRYKIIEKKQPVAFWCNPISGHNTLYWYLQNLGQGPELLIRYENEEAVDDSQLPKDRFSAERLKGVDSTLKIQPAELGDSAVYLCASSLSGDTQYFGPGTRLTVL.